What follows describes a single T cell receptor beta chain. The antigen is undetermined. Indicated time point: week 23, last vaccination. What each vaccine dose contained was 300 ug of mutant IDH1 20-mer peptide, accompanied by topical imiquimod. Germline V gene sequence: CDR1 GTSNPN, CDR2 SVGIG (reference sequence). The CDR3 runs to 13 residues. Germline trimming cut 5 bases from V and 2 bases from J; bases unmatched to any gene: 6. The data stem from a study of a mutant IDH1 vaccine in newly diagnosed glioma. Overall study context: Onset of vaccination occurred 4-6 weeks following radiotherapy alone, or with temozolomide cycles. Before enrollment, the patients had been treated with radiotherapy alone, temozolomide alone, or both together. Most of them had received both.

Whole-study findings and limits: Vaccine-induced immune responses occurred in under 95% of patients. Pseudoprogression appeared independent of alterations in top peripheral clonotypes.

Profiled with immunoSEQ multiplex PCR; TCRdb holds only in-frame clones, not every one. The repertoire has just under 45,000 clones, 85% to 95% of them found once; the top ten carry 3% to 4%. The chain uses TRBV30 and TRBJ2-7, with 7 bases fitting TRBD1. The clonotype comes from a man over 45 with glioma. This material consisted of PBMCs, taken from a glioma patient whose treatment included an IDH1 peptide vaccine. CDR3 coding DNA: TGTGCCTGGGCTCCGGGGACAGCCTACGAGCAGTACTTC. It codes for CAWAPGTAYEQYF.